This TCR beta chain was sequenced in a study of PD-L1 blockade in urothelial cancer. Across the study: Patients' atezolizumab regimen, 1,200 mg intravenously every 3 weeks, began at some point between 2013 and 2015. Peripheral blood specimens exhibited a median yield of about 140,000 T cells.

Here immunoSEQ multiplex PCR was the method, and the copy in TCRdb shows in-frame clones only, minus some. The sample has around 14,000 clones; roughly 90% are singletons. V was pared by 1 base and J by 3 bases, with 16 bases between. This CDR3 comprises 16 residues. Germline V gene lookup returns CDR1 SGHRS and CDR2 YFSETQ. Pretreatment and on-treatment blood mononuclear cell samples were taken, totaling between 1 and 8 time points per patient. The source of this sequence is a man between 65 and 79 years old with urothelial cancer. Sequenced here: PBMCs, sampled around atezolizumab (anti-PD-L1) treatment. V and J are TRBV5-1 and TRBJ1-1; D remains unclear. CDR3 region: CASSLQYTGGYTEAFF. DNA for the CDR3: TGCGCCAGCAGCTTGCAATACACCGGAGGCTACACTGAAGCTTTCTTT.